The clone carrying this T cell receptor beta chain was picked up one time. As originally analysed: Reference gene primer amplification yielded estimated nucleated cell counts. Profiling relied on immunoSEQ multiplex PCR, and the TCRdb table lists in-frame clones only, not all of them. V, J and clone size are those of that table, while D and trimming were read from the DNA. Of more than 85,000 clones listed, approximately 76% are singletons. These data belong to a study of blood T cell repertoires in COVID-19. Study background: Acute and convalescent COVID-19 specimens originated in the United States, Italy and Spain. The analysed material was cDNA or gDNA that came from T cells, B-cell-depleted T cells, or PBMCs.

The source material was peripheral blood. This sequence originates from a woman in her sixties or seventies with acute or convalescent COVID-19.

The CDR3 DNA reads as TGTGCCAGCAGTGAAATGGCCAGAGAGCAGTTCTTC. Translated: CASSEMAREQFF. This chain uses TRBV2 with TRBJ2-1; D remains unclear. The CDR3 contains 12 residues. V was cut by 2 bases and J by 10 bases, with 9 bases left in between. Germline-derived CDR1 and CDR2 are SNHLY and FYNNEI.